Listed below are T cell receptor beta chains from one sample, sequenced in a study of cytomegalovirus exposure and HLA in healthy donors. Repertoires were generated with immunoSEQ multiplex PCR, while TCRdb's copy carries only in-frame clones and drops some. The table shows 150,000 or so clones, with roughly 84% occurring only once. Sequenced sample: PBMCs. The receptor source for this set is a male donor in good health and CMV-seronegative. Both conserved end residues are part of each CDR3. D genes are given only for firm matches. Only some rows state a clone size, as once, few, many or a class for expanded clones.

>.|TRBV28|TRBJ1-2|.
TGTGCCAGCAGTCAGCGGGGCTACACCTTC
CASSQRGYTF
>.|TRBV5-6|TRBJ1-1|.
TGTGCCAGCAGTGGTCCGGGTTTGCACACTGAAGCTTTCTTT
CASSGPGLHTEAFF
>.|TRBV4-2|TRBJ2-2|.
TGTGCCAGCAGCCAAGGACTAGTGAACACCGGGGAGCTGTTTTTT
CASSQGLVNTGELFF
>.|TRBV9|TRBJ2-3|TRBD1
TGTGCCAGCAGCTCCGGGACAGGGAGAATCGGAGATACGCAGTATTTT
CASSSGTGRIGDTQYF
>.|TRBV4-2|TRBJ2-5|TRBD1
TGTGCCAGCAGCAATGGACAGGGCCAAGAGACCCAGTACTTC
CASSNGQGQETQYF
>.|TRBV10-2|TRBJ1-1|.
TGCGCCAGCAGTGAGATTAGTAACACTGAAGCTTTCTTT
CASSEISNTEAFF
>.|TRBV13|TRBJ2-1|.
TGTGCCAGCAGCTTACGGACTTCGGATGAGCAGTTCTTC
CASSLRTSDEQFF
>.|TRBV19|TRBJ2-7|.
TGTGCTAGTAGTAGGACAGCTTCCTACGAGCAGTACTTC
CASSRTASYEQYF
>few|TRBV29-1|TRBJ2-1|.
TGCAGCGTTGAACGGAACTCACGGAGCTGGTCAGTGCAGTTCTTC
CSVERNSRSWSVQFF
>.|TRBV7-3|TRBJ2-6|.
TGTGCCAGCGCCGGGGTTGGGAGCTCTGGGGCCAACGTCCTGACTTTC
CASAGVGSSGANVLTF
>.|TRBV6-4|TRBJ2-7|.
TGTGCCAGCAGTGACCCCCCAGGCGAGCAGTACTTC
CASSDPPGEQYF
>.|TRBV6-5|TRBJ2-1|TRBD1
TGTGCCAGCAGTTACCGACAGGGCGGGAATGAGCAGTTCTTC
CASSYRQGGNEQFF
>.|TRBV12-5|TRBJ2-1|.
TGTGCTAGTGGTTTGGTAGCTTCCCCCAGCGGGGAGCAGTTCTTC
CASGLVASPSGEQFF
>.|TRBV30|TRBJ1-3|.
TGTGCCTGGAGTGCCCAAAACACCATATATTTT
CAWSAQNTIYF
>.|TRBV7-9|TRBJ2-5|.
TGTGCCAGCAGCCCCGACCGGGGCCAAGAGACCCAGTACTTC
CASSPDRGQETQYF
>.|TRBV6-5|TRBJ1-2|TRBD1
TGTGCCAGCAGGCTGGGACAGGGGGGCTACACCTTC
CASRLGQGGYTF
>.|TRBV30|TRBJ2-1|.
TGTGCTTCTTCAACCGGGACACAACGGGATGAGCAGTTCTTC
CASSTGTQRDEQFF
>.|TRBV9|TRBJ1-1|TRBD1
TGTGCCAGCAGCGGACGACAGGGATATGCTTTCTTT
CASSGRQGYAFF
>.|TRBV19|TRBJ2-4|TRBD2
TGTGCCAGTACCCGGACTAGCGGGACGGTGGACATTCAGTACTTC
CASTRTSGTVDIQYF
>.|TRBV19|TRBJ1-2|.
TGTGCCACCAAAGAATGGGGGGGCTTCTATGGCTACACCTTC
CATKEWGGFYGYTF
>.|TRBV7-2|TRBJ1-5|TRBD1
TGTGCCAGCAGCTTAGGGGGACAGGGGGCCTTTCAGCCCCAGCATTTT
CASSLGGQGAFQPQHF
>.|TRBV27|TRBJ2-7|TRBD1
TGTGCCAGCAGTTTTTCGGGACAGGTGCCCTACGAGCAGTACTTC
CASSFSGQVPYEQYF
>.|TRBV5-1|TRBJ2-1|TRBD2
TGCGCCAGCAGCTTGGATCCCGGGACTAGCGGGGGGGCCGGTAATGAGCAGTTCTTC
CASSLDPGTSGGAGNEQFF
>once|TRBV7-6|TRBJ2-3|.
TGTGCCAGCAGCTTAGGGTCGGGGGATACGCAGTATTTT
CASSLGSGDTQYF
>once|TRBV28|TRBJ2-7|.
TGTGCCAGCTCCGCCAGGTCGTACGAGCAGTACTTC
CASSARSYEQYF
>few|TRBV9|TRBJ2-7|TRBD1
TGTGCCAGCAGCAAACTGGGGACAGTGACCTACGAGCAGTACTTC
CASSKLGTVTYEQYF
>few|TRBV7-9|TRBJ2-5|TRBD1
TGTGCCAGCAGCCCAGGACAGGGGGCTTTTGAGACCCAGTACTTC
CASSPGQGAFETQYF
>.|TRBV6-1|TRBJ2-2|TRBD1
TGTGCCAGCAGTGCCGACAGGGGGTGGAACACCGGGGAGCTGTTTTTT
CASSADRGWNTGELFF
>.|TRBV11-2|TRBJ1-3|.
TGTGCCAGCAGCTTAGCGGGGGGTACCTCTGGAAACACCATATATTTT
CASSLAGGTSGNTIYF
>.|TRBV7-9|TRBJ2-4|TRBD1
TGTTCCAGCAGCTTCGAGGGACAGGGGATAAACATTCAGTACTTC
CSSSFEGQGINIQYF
>.|TRBV2|TRBJ2-5|TRBD1
TGTGCCAGCAGCCCTGCACAGGGGGCTAGTGGGACCCAGTACTTC
CASSPAQGASGTQYF
>few|TRBV7-9|TRBJ1-4|.
TGTGCCAGCGGGAGGGATAATGAAAAACTGTTTTTT
CASGRDNEKLFF
>.|TRBV11-2|TRBJ2-1|TRBD2
TGTGCCAGCAGCTTACCCCCACTAGCGGGAGAGGTCAATGAGCAGTTCTTC
CASSLPPLAGEVNEQFF
>.|TRBV28|TRBJ2-7|.
TGTGCCAGCAGTCAACCAATCGGCGGCTCCTACGAGCAGTACTTC
CASSQPIGGSYEQYF
>.|TRBV7-2|TRBJ1-1|.
TGTGCCAGCAGCGAAATCAGCCCTAGGGGACAGAACACTGAAGCTTTCTTT
CASSEISPRGQNTEAFF
>.|TRBV2|TRBJ1-2|.
TGTGCCAGCAGTGTGCGGGGACCCTATGGCTACACCTTC
CASSVRGPYGYTF
>.|TRBV28|TRBJ1-3|.
TGTGCCAGCAGTTTCCCCGATGTTGGGGGACATGGAAACACCATATATTTT
CASSFPDVGGHGNTIYF
>.|TRBV11-2|TRBJ2-7|TRBD1
TGTGCCAGCAGCCGAGGGACAGGGTTCTCCTACGAGCAGTACTTC
CASSRGTGFSYEQYF
>.|TRBV2|TRBJ1-6|TRBD1
TGTGCCAGCAGCGAAAGGCCGGGACAGGGGTATTCACCCCTCCACTTT
CASSERPGQGYSPLHF
>.|TRBV27|TRBJ1-2|.
TGTGCCAGCAACCCCCTGGGGGCCCCGGCGGGCTATGGCTACACCTTC
CASNPLGAPAGYGYTF
>few|TRBV15|TRBJ2-7|.
TGTGCCACCAGCAGAGATTTTTGGGCGGGGGCGCACTACGAGCAGTACTTC
CATSRDFWAGAHYEQYF
>few|TRBV27|TRBJ1-4|TRBD1
TGTGCCAGCAGTGATAGGACAGGGAGAAATGAAAAACTGTTTTTT
CASSDRTGRNEKLFF
>.|TRBV23-1|TRBJ1-2|.
TGCGCCAGCAGTCAATCCCTCCCAGGTCCTAACTATGGCTACACCTTC
CASSQSLPGPNYGYTF
>.|TRBV6-1|TRBJ1-5|.
TGTGCCAGCAGGGAAAACAGGGTAAGATCCGGTCAGCCCCAGCATTTT
CASRENRVRSGQPQHF
>few|TRBV19|TRBJ1-2|TRBD1
TGTGCCAGTCTAAACCCGGGACAGGCAAATGGCTACACCTTC
CASLNPGQANGYTF
>.|TRBV10-3|TRBJ1-1|.
TGTGCCATCCAGGGGATCTTGGGGCACACTGAAGCTTTCTTT
CAIQGILGHTEAFF
>.|TRBV5-5|TRBJ1-2|TRBD1
TGTGCCAGCAGCGACGGACAGGGGATTTATGGCTACACCTTC
CASSDGQGIYGYTF
>few|TRBV27|TRBJ1-6|TRBD1
TGTGCCAGCAGTTCCCGGACAGGGAGCTCCTATAATTCACCCCTCCACTTT
CASSSRTGSSYNSPLHF